Presented here are 11 T cell receptor beta chains from one specimen sequenced in a study of early T cells in non-severe SARS-CoV-2 infection. Each CDR3 protein is one row after TCRdb ran MiXCR on the 5' RACE reads. The table has approximately 70,000 distinct CDR3 sequences, roughly 12% seen once. Sequencing was performed on whole blood. The receptor set was obtained from an adult who was a healthcare worker with PCR-confirmed SARS-CoV-2 infection or an uninfected control (not recorded which).

V is TRBV28 and J is TRBJ2-7; tentatively, D is TRBD2 (6 bases). This CDR3 spans 12 amino acids. V dropped 6 bases and J dropped 4 bases, with 10 bases sitting between them. In germline, CDR1 is MDHEN, CDR2 SYDVKM. CDR3: CASSGAGYEQYF. The CDR3 DNA is TGTGCCAGCAGCGGGGCGGGGTACGAGCAGTACTTC.

The genes are TRBV7-2 and TRBJ2-1; a possible D gene is TRBD2 (5 bases). CDR1 is SGHTA and CDR2 is FQGNSA in the germline V gene. The CDR3 sequence is 13 residues long. Trimming shortened V by 4 bases and J by 10 bases, and 14 bases separated the two germline ends. This CDR3 is CASSSRGPLEQFF. In DNA form, the CDR3 reads TGTGCCAGCAGCTCTCGGGGTCCTTTGGAGCAGTTCTTC.

This chain joins TRBV29-1 and TRBJ2-2, with D unclear. Per the germline V gene, CDR1 is SQVTM and CDR2 is ANQGSEA. CDR3 length: 14 amino acids. The V end lost 0 bases, the J end lost 6 bases, and 11 bases lay between the germline ends. For the CDR3, the DNA is TGCAGCGTTGAAGAAGGCGTAACAGCCGGGGAGCTGTTTTTT. Amino acids: CSVEEGVTAGELFF.

This clonotype appeared many times. This chain joins TRBV20-1 and TRBJ1-1; no firm D call. The CDR3 runs to 12 residues. CDR1 and CDR2 (germline): DFQATT, SNEGSKA (reference sequence). With 0 bases removed from V and 1 base from J, the gap between germline ends came to 3 bases. This CDR3 is CSARDPNTEAFF. In DNA, the CDR3 is TGCAGTGCTAGAGATCCGAACACTGAAGCTTTCTTT.

This clonotype was counted only a few times. The chain recombines TRBV29-1 with TRBJ1-2; 7 bases align to TRBD1. CDR3 length equals 16 residues. Germline CDR1 SQVTM, CDR2 ANQGSEA. Losses at the gene ends were 6 bases for V and 1 base for J; bases not matched to a gene: 14. The CDR3 spells CSVAAGTARNNYGYTF. The CDR3 coding sequence is TGCAGCGTCGCCGCCGGGACAGCTAGAAATAACTATGGCTACACCTTC.

This clonotype showed up many times. The V gene is TRBV24-1, the J gene TRBJ2-1; tentatively, D is TRBD2 (5 bases). V was trimmed by 7 bases and J by 4 bases, leaving 16 bases between them. Germline loops: CDR1 KGHDR, CDR2 SFDVKD. The CDR3 sequence is 15 residues long. CDR3 in DNA: TGTGCCACCAGCGCCGGGCGGACTCATTACAATGAGCAGTTCTTC. This gives the protein CATSAGRTHYNEQFF.

There are many counts of this clonotype. The rearrangement links TRBV18 to TRBJ2-7; 12 bases are a match to TRBD1. The CDR3 loop spans 18 amino acids. The V gene's germline CDR1 is KGHSH and CDR2 LQKENI. V trimming: 4 bases; J trimming: 5 bases; junction bases outside the gene matches: 15. CDR3: CASSLRWDRGRAYNEQYF. The CDR3 coding sequence is TGTGCCAGCTCACTGCGATGGGACAGGGGGCGAGCCTACAACGAGCAGTACTTC. The complete variable domain, with remaining parts taken from reference TRBV18 and TRBJ2-7, reads NAGVMQNPRHLVRRRGQEARLRCSPMKGHSHVYWYRQLPEEGLKFMVYLQKENIIDESGMPKERFSAEFPKEGPSILRIQQVVRGDSAAYFCASSLRWDRGRAYNEQYFGPGTRLTVT.

This chain connects TRBV12-3 or TRBV12-4 to TRBJ2-7; D gene uncertain. Trimming stripped 5 bases from V and 1 base from J, with 9 bases between. This CDR3 has 13 amino acids. Here the CDR3 DNA reads TGTGCCAGCAGTGCGCGACGGTCCTACGAGCAGTACTTC. This gives the protein CASSARRSYEQYF.

J is TRBJ2-1 and V is TRBV12-3 or TRBV12-4; D is ambiguous. V was trimmed by 6 bases and J by 0 bases, leaving 12 bases between them. This CDR3 region has 15 residues. The CDR3 DNA is TGTGCCAGCAGACCCCGACTTGGCTCCTACAATGAGCAGTTCTTC. This translates into CASRPRLGSYNEQFF.

This clonotype has just one count. A much larger clone lies one base from this, so it may be a read error. V usage is TRBV29-1 and J usage is TRBJ2-3; 7 positions match TRBD1. Germline CDR1 reads SQVTM; CDR2 reads ANQGSEA. This CDR3 has 14 residues. In nucleotides, the CDR3 is TGCGGCGCCAACCGACAGGGTAGTACAGATACGCAGTATTTT. Translation gives CGANRQGSTDTQYF.

There are many counts of this clonotype. The V call is TRBV3-1, the J call TRBJ2-7; D gene ambiguous. Germline V gene sequence: CDR1 LGHDT, CDR2 YNNKEL (reference sequence). The CDR3 sequence is 14 residues long. Trimming left V 1 base short and J 2 bases short, with 9 bases between. The DNA for the CDR3 is TGTGCCAGCAGCCAAGGGGTGATCCCCTACGAGCAGTACTTC. Its translation: CASSQGVIPYEQYF.